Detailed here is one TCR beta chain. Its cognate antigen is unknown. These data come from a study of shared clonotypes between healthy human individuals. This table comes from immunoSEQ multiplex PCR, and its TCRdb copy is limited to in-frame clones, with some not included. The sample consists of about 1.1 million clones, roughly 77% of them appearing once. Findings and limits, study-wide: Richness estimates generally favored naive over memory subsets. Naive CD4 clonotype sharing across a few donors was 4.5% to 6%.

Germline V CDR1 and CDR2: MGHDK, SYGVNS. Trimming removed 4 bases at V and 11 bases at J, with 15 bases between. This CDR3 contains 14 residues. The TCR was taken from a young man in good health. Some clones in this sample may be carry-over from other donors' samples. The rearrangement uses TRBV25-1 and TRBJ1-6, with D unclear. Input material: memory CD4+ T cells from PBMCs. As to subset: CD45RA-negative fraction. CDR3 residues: CASSVGSGSTPLHF. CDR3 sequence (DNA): TGTGCCAGCAGTGTCGGTTCGGGGAGTACACCCCTCCACTTT.